The 15 T cell receptor beta chains in this list originate from one sample, sequenced in a study of early T cells in non-severe SARS-CoV-2 infection. TCRdb used MiXCR to reprocess the 5' RACE reads, holding one entry per CDR3 protein. The top ten clones hold 34% of a sample with 25,000 to 35,000 distinct CDR3 sequences, 6% to 7.5% of them seen once. The material sequenced was whole blood, taken at baseline. The receptors here all came from an adult who was a healthcare worker with PCR-confirmed SARS-CoV-2 infection or an uninfected control (not recorded which).

By proportion, this clonotype is large. CDR3 DNA sequence: TGCGCCAGCAGCCAAGAATGGGCTAGCGGAGCCTACGAGCAGTACTTC. Protein: CASSQEWASGAYEQYF. This chain links TRBV4-3 with TRBJ2-7, with 7 bases aligning to TRBD2. The CDR3 is made up of 16 amino acids. The V segment lost 0 bases and the J segment 2 bases; nucleotides outside the gene matches: 7. CDR1 LGHNA and CDR2 YSLEER come from the germline V gene.

This clonotype was seen many times. The chain employs TRBV4-3 and TRBJ1-5; D gene ambiguous. The germline V and J ends were trimmed by 0 bases and 2 bases, with 5 bases remaining between them. The CDR3 consists of 14 residues. CDR1 LGHNA and CDR2 YSLEER come from the germline V gene. The CDR3 is CASSQDWGNQPQHF. CDR3 nucleotide sequence: TGCGCCAGCAGCCAAGATTGGGGCAATCAGCCCCAGCATTTT.

The rearrangement uses TRBV6-6 and TRBJ2-3; D is uncertain. Per germline, CDR1 MNHNY and CDR2 SVGAGI (reference sequence). Trimming shortened V by 2 bases and J by 4 bases, and 7 bases separated the two germline ends. The CDR3 loop spans 13 amino acids. This CDR3 reads CASSYGYSDTQYF. The CDR3 region has the DNA TGTGCCAGCAGTTACGGGTATTCAGATACGCAGTATTTT.

Many counts were recorded for this clonotype. The chain is built from TRBV11-2 and TRBJ2-1; 7 positions agree with TRBD2. CDR1 SGHAT and CDR2 FQNNGV come from the germline V gene. V was pared by 5 bases and J by 14 bases, with 9 bases of the junction left unmatched. This CDR3 has 12 residues. CDR3 sequence: CASSLGTTVKFF. For the CDR3, the DNA is TGTGCCAGCAGCCTCGGGACTACCGTGAAGTTCTTC.

In its sample, this clonotype was seen many times. The J gene is TRBJ1-2, the V gene TRBV12-3 or TRBV12-4; D is undetermined. This CDR3 has 14 amino acids. V was shortened by 3 bases and J by 1 base, with 9 bases between the two germline ends. Written as DNA, the CDR3 is TGTGCCAGCAGTTTGGGTGGCGGTAACTATGGCTACACCTTC. Translating it yields CASSLGGGNYGYTF.

This clonotype was detected ten times or more. V and J are TRBV7-9 and TRBJ1-5; D possibly corresponds to TRBD1 (5 bases). Trimming removed 5 bases at V and 9 bases at J, with 17 bases between. This CDR3 has 14 residues. Looked up from germline, CDR1 is SEHNR and CDR2 is FQNEAQ (reference sequence). CDR3 sequence reads: CASSPGGPPGPQHF. The CDR3 DNA reads TGTGCCAGCAGCCCCGGGGGACCGCCGGGGCCCCAGCATTTT.

This clonotype was seen at least ten times. The chain combines TRBV14 with TRBJ2-6; D is uncertain. V was clipped by 1 base and J by 3 bases, with 4 bases between them. The germline gives CDR1 SGHDN, CDR2 FVKESK. The CDR3 loop spans 14 amino acids. The CDR3 protein is CASSQVSGANVLTF. The DNA of the CDR3 is TGTGCCAGCAGCCAAGTTAGTGGGGCCAACGTCCTGACTTTC.

By share, this clonotype ranks as medium-sized. This chain uses TRBV7-9 with TRBJ2-1; D is uncertain. The CDR3 is 12 amino acids. Trimming took 5 bases from V and 8 from J, leaving 10 bases between them. The germline CDR1 and CDR2 sequences are SEHNR and FQNEAQ (reference sequence). CDR3 protein: CASSPSKDEQFF. CDR3 bases: TGTGCCAGCAGCCCGAGCAAGGATGAGCAGTTCTTC.

In its sample, this clonotype was seen many times. V usage is TRBV28 and J usage is TRBJ2-3, with D uncertain. CDR3 length: 15 amino acids. Trimming shortened V by 2 bases and J by 0 bases, and 9 bases separated the two germline ends. The V gene's germline CDR1 is MDHEN and CDR2 SYDVKM. The CDR3 DNA follows: TGTGCCAGCAGTTTACCGATGGGAAGCACAGATACGCAGTATTTT. Its translation: CASSLPMGSTDTQYF.

The table lists this clonotype with many counts. This sequence joins TRBV6-6 and TRBJ1-1; D gene unclear. From germline, CDR1 is MNHNY and CDR2 SVGAGI (reference sequence). The CDR3 sequence is 12 residues long. Trimming stripped 6 bases from V and 5 bases from J, with 10 bases between. Here the CDR3 DNA reads TGTGCCAGCAGCTTCGACGGGACTGAAGCTTTCTTT. Amino acids: CASSFDGTEAFF.

This clonotype was seen ten or more times. This chain connects TRBV20-1 to TRBJ2-7; D may be TRBD1 (7 bases). The V gene's germline CDR1 is DFQATT and CDR2 SNEGSKA (reference sequence). The ends were cut back, 0 bases at V and 0 bases at J, with 12 bases in the middle. The CDR3 loop spans 15 amino acids. CDR3: CSARDRGTASYEQYF. The CDR3 bases are TGCAGTGCTAGAGATCGGGGGACAGCCTCCTACGAGCAGTACTTC.

In this sample, this clonotype turned up many times. The rearrangement links TRBV11-3 to TRBJ2-1, with TRBD2 as a possible D gene (7 bases). Germline CDR1 SGHNT, CDR2 YENEEA. The length of the CDR3 is 14 residues. Trimming stripped 5 bases from V and 10 bases from J, with 18 bases between. The CDR3 DNA sequence: TGTGCCAGCAGCAATCGACTAGGCGGGGGCGAGCAGTTCTTC. Translation: CASSNRLGGGEQFF. The variable domain in full, with the rest retrieved from reference TRBV11-3 and TRBJ2-1, is EAGVVQSPRYKIIEKKQPVAFWCNPISGHNTLYWYLQNLGQGPELLIRYENEEAVDDSQLPKDRFSAERLKGVDSTLKIQPAELGDSAVYLCASSNRLGGGEQFFGPGTRLTVL.

This clonotype turned up a few times. This chain's CDR3 is CASSQHLAGGSRNEQFF. For the CDR3, the DNA is TGTGCCAGCAGCCAGCACCTAGCGGGTGGTAGTAGAAATGAGCAGTTCTTC. The chain carries TRBV3-1 and TRBJ2-1; 8 bases align to TRBD2. The CDR3 consists of 17 residues. J lost 7 bases, V lost 3 bases, and 14 bases had no gene match. The V gene's germline CDR1 is LGHDT and CDR2 YNNKEL (reference sequence).

This clonotype occurred many times. This sequence joins TRBV15 and TRBJ1-2, with TRBD1 as a possible D gene (6 bases). V dropped 2 bases and J dropped 4 bases, with 8 bases sitting between them. Per the germline V gene, CDR1 is LNHNV and CDR2 is YYDKDF (reference sequence). The CDR3 has 13 residues. In nucleotides, the CDR3 is TGTGCCACCAGCAGAACAGGGTTCTATGGCTACACCTTC. Protein product: CATSRTGFYGYTF.

This clonotype has a handful of counts. The chain recombines TRBV2 with TRBJ1-1; D not resolved. V was shortened by 4 bases and J by 1 base, with 7 bases between the two germline ends. This CDR3 contains 13 residues. The germline V gene has CDR1 SNHLY and CDR2 FYNNEI. The CDR3 coding sequence is TGTGCCAGCAGTGTGGGCCCGAACACTGAAGCTTTCTTT. Translating it yields CASSVGPNTEAFF.